The present T cell receptor (beta chain) was sequenced within a study of cytomegalovirus exposure and HLA in healthy donors. Study-level results: Of the V segments, some could not be distinguished, including TRBV6-2 and TRBV6-3, and were excluded.

At sampling all donors were nominally healthy, likely with unrecorded immune exposures. About this clone: As yet, its antigen is unknown.

From germline, CDR1 is SNHLY and CDR2 FYNNEI. Unmatched junction bases numbered 4, after V lost 10 bases and J lost 2 bases. The CDR3 is 13 amino acids. The PCR ran on 60 Vbeta and 13 Jbeta primers. Repertoires were generated with immunoSEQ multiplex PCR, while TCRdb's copy carries only in-frame clones and drops some. Of over 100,000 clones in the sample, around 73% were seen once. The source of this sequence is a man aged 35 to 55 in good health and CMV-seronegative. The V and J genes are TRBV2 and TRBJ2-3, with 9 bases fitting TRBD2. The source material was PBMCs. The DNA for the CDR3 is TGTGCCACGTCTAGCGGGATCACAGATACGCAGTATTTT. Its translation: CATSSGITDTQYF.